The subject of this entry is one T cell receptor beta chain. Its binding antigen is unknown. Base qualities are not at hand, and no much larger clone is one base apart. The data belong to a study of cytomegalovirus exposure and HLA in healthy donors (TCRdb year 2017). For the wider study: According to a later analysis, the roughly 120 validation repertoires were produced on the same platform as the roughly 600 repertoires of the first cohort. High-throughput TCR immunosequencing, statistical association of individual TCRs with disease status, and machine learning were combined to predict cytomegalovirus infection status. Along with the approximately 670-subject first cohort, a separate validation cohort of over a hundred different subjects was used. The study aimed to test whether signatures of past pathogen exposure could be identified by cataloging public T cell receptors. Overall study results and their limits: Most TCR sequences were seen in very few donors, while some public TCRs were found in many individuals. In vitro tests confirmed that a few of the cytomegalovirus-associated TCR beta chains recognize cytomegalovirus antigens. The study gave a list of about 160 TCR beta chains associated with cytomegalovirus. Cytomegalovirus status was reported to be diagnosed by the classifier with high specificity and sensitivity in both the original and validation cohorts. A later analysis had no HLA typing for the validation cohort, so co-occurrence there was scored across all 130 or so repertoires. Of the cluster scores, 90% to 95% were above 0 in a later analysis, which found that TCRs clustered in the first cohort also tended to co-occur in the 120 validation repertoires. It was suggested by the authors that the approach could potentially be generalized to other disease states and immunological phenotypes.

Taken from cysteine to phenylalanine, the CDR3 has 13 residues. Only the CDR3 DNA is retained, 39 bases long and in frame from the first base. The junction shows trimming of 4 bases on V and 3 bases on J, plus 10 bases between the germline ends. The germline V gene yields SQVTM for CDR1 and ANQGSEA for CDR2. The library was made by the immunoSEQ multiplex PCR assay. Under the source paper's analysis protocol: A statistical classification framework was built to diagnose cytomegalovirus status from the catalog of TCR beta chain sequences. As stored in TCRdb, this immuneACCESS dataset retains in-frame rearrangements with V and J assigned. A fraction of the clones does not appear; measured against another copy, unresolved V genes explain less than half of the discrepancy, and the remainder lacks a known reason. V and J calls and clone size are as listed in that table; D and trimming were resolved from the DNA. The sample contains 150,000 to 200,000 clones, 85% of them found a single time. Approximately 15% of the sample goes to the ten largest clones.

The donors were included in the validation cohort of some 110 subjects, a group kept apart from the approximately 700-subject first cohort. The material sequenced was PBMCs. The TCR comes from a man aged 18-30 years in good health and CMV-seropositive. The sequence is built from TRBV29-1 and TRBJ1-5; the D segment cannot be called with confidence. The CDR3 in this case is CSVVPGANQPQHF. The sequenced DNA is TGCAGCGTTGTACCTGGAGCCAATCAGCCCCAGCATTTT.